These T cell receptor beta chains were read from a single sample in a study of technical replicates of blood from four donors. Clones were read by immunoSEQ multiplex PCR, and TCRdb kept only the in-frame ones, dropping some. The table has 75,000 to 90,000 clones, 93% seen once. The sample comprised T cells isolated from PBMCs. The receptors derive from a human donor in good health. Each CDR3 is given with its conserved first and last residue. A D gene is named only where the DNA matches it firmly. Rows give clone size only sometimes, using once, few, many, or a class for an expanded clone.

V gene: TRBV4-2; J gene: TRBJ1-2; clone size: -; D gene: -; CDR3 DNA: TGTGCCAGCAGCCAAGTCCATCATGAAGGGGCGCATGATGGCTACACCTTC; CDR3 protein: CASSQVHHEGAHDGYTF
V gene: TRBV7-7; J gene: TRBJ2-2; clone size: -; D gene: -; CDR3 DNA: TGTGCTAGCAGCAGATCCTCCGGGACGAACACCGGGGAGCTGTTTTTT; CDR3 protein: CASSRSSGTNTGELFF
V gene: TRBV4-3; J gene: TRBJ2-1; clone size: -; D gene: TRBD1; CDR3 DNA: TGCGCCAGCAGCCAACTTATTGGGACAGGGCAGTTCTTC; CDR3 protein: CASSQLIGTGQFF
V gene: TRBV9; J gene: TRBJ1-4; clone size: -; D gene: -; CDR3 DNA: TGTGCCAGCAGCGGTCAGGGGTCGGATGAAAAACTGTTTTTT; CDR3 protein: CASSGQGSDEKLFF
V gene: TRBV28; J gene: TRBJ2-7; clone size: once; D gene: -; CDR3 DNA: TGTGCCAGCAGTTTATCAAACTACGAGCAGTACTTC; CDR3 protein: CASSLSNYEQYF
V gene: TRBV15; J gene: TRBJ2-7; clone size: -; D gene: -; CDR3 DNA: TGTGCCACCCTTAGTAGGACATCGTTTGGCGAGCAGTACTTC; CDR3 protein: CATLSRTSFGEQYF
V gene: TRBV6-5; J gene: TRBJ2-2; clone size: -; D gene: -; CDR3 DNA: TGTGCCAGCAGTTACAGGAGAACCGGGGAGCTGTTTTTT; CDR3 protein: CASSYRRTGELFF
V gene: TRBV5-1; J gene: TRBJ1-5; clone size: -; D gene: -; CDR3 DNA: TGCGCCAGCAGCCCCTATAAGCAGCCCCAGCATTTT; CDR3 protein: CASSPYKQPQHF
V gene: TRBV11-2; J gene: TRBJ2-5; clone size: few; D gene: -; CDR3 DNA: TGTGCCAGCAGCATAGGAGTCCAAGAGACCCAGTACTTC; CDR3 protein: CASSIGVQETQYF
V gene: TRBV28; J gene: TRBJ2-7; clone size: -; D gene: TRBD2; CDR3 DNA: TGTGCCAGCAGTTTAGGACTAGCGGACTTGGAGCAGTACTTC; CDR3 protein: CASSLGLADLEQYF
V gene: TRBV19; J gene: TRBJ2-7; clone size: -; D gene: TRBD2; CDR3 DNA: TGTGCCAGTAGTCCTCTGACTAGCGGAACTCCCTACGAGCAGTACTTC; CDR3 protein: CASSPLTSGTPYEQYF
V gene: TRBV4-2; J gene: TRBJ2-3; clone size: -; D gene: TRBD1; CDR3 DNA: TGTGCCAGCAGCCAAGGGACAGGGAGTATTTCAGATACGCAGTATTTT; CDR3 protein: CASSQGTGSISDTQYF
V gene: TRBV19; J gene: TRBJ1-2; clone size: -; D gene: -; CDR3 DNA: TGTGCCAGTAAGACAGGTGATCTTGGCTACACCTTC; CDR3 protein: CASKTGDLGYTF
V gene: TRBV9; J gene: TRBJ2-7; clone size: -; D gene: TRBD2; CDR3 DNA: TGTGCCAGCAGCGAGGGATCGGGAGGGCCCTACGAGCAGTACTTC; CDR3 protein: CASSEGSGGPYEQYF
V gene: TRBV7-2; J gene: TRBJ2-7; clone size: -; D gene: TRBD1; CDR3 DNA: TGTGCCAGCAGGGGGACAGGGATCCACGAGCAGTACTTC; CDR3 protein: CASRGTGIHEQYF
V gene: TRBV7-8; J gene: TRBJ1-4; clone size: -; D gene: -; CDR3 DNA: TGTGCCAGCAGTCGGGACATTAATGAAAAACTGTTTTTT; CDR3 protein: CASSRDINEKLFF
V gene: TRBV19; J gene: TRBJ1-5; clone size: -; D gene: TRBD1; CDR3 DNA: TGTGCCAGTAGTGAGTACAGGGGACCGAATCAGCCCCAGCATTTT; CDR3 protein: CASSEYRGPNQPQHF
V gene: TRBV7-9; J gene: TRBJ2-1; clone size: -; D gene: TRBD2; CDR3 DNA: TGTGCCAGCAGCTTAGGGCTAGCGGGAATAAAGACCTACAATGAGCAGTTCTTC; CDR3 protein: CASSLGLAGIKTYNEQFF
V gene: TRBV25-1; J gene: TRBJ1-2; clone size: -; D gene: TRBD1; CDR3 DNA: TGTGCCAGCAGTCCACGGACAGGGCATTTCTTCTATGGCTACACCTTC; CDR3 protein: CASSPRTGHFFYGYTF
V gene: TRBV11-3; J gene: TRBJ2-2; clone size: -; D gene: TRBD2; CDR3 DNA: TGTGCCAGCAGCCACCTCCGACTAGCGGGGGGTACCGGGGAGCTGTTTTTT; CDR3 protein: CASSHLRLAGGTGELFF
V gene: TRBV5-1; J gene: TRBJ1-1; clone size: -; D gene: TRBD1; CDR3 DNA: TGCGCCAGCCTATTCCAGAGTAGACAGGGCCCTGAAGCTTTCTTT; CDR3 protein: CASLFQSRQGPEAFF
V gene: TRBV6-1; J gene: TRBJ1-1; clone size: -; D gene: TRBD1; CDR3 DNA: TGTGCCAGCAGTTTTTTGGACAGGGGCACTGAAGCTTTCTTT; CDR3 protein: CASSFLDRGTEAFF
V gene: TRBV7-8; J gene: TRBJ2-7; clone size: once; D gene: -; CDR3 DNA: TGTGCCAGCAACCAACTCCCCCGCGGGGACTCAAACTACGAGCAGTACTTC; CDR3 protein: CASNQLPRGDSNYEQYF
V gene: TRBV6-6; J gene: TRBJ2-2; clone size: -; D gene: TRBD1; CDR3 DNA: TGTGCCAGCAGCTTACCCGGGACAGCGAACACCGGGGAGCTGTTTTTT; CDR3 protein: CASSLPGTANTGELFF
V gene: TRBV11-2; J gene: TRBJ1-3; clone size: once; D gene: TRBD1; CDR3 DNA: TGTGCCAGCAGCAGCCACAGGGGCGCCGGAAACACCATATATTTT; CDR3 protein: CASSSHRGAGNTIYF
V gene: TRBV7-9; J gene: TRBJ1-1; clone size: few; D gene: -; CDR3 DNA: TGTGCCAGCAGCTTTTGGGACAAGAACACTGAAGCTTTCTTT; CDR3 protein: CASSFWDKNTEAFF
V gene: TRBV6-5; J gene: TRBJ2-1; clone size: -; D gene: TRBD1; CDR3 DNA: TGTGCCAGCACCAAGGACAGGGGATATGAGCAGTTCTTC; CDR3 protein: CASTKDRGYEQFF
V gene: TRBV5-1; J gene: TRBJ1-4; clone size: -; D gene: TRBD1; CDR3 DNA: TGCGCCAGCAGCCGGGACAGCCCTAATGAAAAACTGTTTTTT; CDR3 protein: CASSRDSPNEKLFF
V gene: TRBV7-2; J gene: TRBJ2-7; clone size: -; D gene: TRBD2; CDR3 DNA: TGTGCCAGCAGCTTAGCCCCCGGGGGGGGGAGGGCCGAACGCGAGCAGTACTTC; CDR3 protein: CASSLAPGGGRAEREQYF
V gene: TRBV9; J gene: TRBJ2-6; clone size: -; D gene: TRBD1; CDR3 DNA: TGTGCCAGCAGCGTTGATGTGACAGGGTCCCCGCTCTCTGGGGCCAACGTCCTGACTTTC; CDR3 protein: CASSVDVTGSPLSGANVLTF
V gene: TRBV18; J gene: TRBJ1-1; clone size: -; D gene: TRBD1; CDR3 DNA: TGTGCCAGCTCACGATCAGGGGGGACTGAAGCTTTCTTT; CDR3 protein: CASSRSGGTEAFF
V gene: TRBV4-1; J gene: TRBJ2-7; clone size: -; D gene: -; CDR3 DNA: TGCGCCAGCAGCCAAACCCGGGAGCAGTACTTC; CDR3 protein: CASSQTREQYF
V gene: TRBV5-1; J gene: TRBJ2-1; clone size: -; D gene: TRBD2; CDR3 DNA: TGCGCCAGCAGACCACTAGCGGGAGATTTCCATGAGCAGTTCTTC; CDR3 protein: CASRPLAGDFHEQFF
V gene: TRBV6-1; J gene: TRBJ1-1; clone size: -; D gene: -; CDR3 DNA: TGTGCCAGCAGTGAAGTGGGGGGGCGAAATTTCTTT; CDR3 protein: CASSEVGGRNFF
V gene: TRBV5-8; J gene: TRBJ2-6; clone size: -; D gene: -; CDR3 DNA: TGTGCCAGCAGCTTGAACAGGGTGCTATTCTCTGGGGCCAACGTCCTGACTTTC; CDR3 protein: CASSLNRVLFSGANVLTF
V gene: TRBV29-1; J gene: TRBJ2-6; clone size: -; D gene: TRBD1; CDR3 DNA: TGCAGCGTTAGGGGACAGGTGGAGGCCAACGTCCTGACTTTC; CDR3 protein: CSVRGQVEANVLTF
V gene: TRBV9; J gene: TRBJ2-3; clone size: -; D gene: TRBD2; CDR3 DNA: TGTGCCAGCAGCGTAAGCGGGAGGGCCACAGATACGCAGTATTTT; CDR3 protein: CASSVSGRATDTQYF
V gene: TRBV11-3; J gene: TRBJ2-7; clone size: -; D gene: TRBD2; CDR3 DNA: TGTGCCAGCAGCCCAGAGGCCAGCGGGAGTTGGTACGAGCAGTACTTC; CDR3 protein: CASSPEASGSWYEQYF
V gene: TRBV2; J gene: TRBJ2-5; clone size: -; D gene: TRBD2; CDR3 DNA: TGTGCCAGCAGCGGGGGACTAGCGGCTCAAGAGACCCAGTACTTC; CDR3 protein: CASSGGLAAQETQYF
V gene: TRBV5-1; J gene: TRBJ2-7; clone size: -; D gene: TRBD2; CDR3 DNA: TGCGCCAGCAGCGAAGCGGGAGGCGCCTACGAGCAGTACTTC; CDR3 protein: CASSEAGGAYEQYF
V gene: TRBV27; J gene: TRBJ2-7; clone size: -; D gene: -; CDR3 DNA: TGTGCCAGCAGTTACAGGACAACCTACGAGCAGTACTTC; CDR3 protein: CASSYRTTYEQYF
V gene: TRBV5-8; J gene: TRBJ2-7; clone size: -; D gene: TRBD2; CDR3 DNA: TGTGCCAGCACCTTAGTAGCGGGAGGGCCGAGAGAGCAGTACTTC; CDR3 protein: CASTLVAGGPREQYF
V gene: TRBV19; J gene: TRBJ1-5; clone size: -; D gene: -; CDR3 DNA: TGTGCCAGTAGTATTTCAGGGGGCAATCAGCCCCAGCATTTT; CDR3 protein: CASSISGGNQPQHF
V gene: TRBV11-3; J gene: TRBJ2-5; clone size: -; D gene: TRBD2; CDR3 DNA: TGTGCCAGCAGCTATAGCGGGAGTACTCAAGAGACCCAGTACTTC; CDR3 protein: CASSYSGSTQETQYF
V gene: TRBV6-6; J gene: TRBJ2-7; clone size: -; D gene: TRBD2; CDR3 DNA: TGTGCCAGCAGTTACGCGGGGGACCCTAGATCCTACGAGCAGTACTTC; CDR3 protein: CASSYAGDPRSYEQYF
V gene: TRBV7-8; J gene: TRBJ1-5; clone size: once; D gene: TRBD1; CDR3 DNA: TGTGCCAGCAGTACCATCAGGGGGCGAGATCAGCCCCAGCATTTT; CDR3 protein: CASSTIRGRDQPQHF
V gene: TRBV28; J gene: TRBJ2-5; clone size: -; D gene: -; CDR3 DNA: TGTGCCAGCAGTTTTGCGGGTGGCCAAGAGACCCAGTACTTC; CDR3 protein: CASSFAGGQETQYF
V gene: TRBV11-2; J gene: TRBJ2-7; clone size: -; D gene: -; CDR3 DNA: TGTGCCAGCAGCTTAGGAGGGGGAACCTACGAGCAGTACTTC; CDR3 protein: CASSLGGGTYEQYF
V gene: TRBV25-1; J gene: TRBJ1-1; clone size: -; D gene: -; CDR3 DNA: TGTGCCAGCAGTTCAGGGGCCGGGGTCGCTGAAGCTTTCTTT; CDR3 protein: CASSSGAGVAEAFF
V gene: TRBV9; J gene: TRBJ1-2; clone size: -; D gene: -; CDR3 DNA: TGTGCCAGCAGCGCCGGGAACAGGGCGGGCTACACCTTC; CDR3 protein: CASSAGNRAGYTF
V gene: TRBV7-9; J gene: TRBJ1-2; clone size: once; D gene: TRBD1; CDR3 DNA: TGTGCCAGCAGCCCTAGCGGGGACAGAGCTAACTATGGCTACACCTTC; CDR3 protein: CASSPSGDRANYGYTF
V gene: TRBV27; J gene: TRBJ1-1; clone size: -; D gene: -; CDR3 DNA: TGTGCCAGCAGTTTATGGGGCGGCCCCTTCTCCACTGAAGCTTTCTTT; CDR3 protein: CASSLWGGPFSTEAFF
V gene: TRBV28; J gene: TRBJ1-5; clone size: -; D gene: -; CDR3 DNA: TGTGCCAGCAGGGTGTTGGAGCATCAGCCCCAGCATTTT; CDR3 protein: CASRVLEHQPQHF
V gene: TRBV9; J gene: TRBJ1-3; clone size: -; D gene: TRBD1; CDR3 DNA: TGTGCCAGCAGCCCTGGGACAGTCGATGCAAACACCATATATTTT; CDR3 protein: CASSPGTVDANTIYF
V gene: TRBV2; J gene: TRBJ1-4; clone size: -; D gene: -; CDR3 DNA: TGTGCCAGCAGTCGGACAGCCCCTAATGAAAAACTGTTTTTT; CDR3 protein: CASSRTAPNEKLFF
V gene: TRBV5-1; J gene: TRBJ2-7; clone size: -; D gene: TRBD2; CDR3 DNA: TGCGCCAGCAGCTTACGGACTAGCGGGAGTCACGAGCAGTACTTC; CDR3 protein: CASSLRTSGSHEQYF
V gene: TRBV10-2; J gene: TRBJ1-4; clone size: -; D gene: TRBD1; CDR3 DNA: TGCGCCAGCAGCGGGGGGACAGGGGAAAAACTGTTTTTT; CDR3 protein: CASSGGTGEKLFF
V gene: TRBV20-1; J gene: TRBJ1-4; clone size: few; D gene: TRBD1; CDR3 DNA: TGCAGTGCGAGGACAGGGCGGAAACTGTTTTTT; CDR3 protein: CSARTGRKLFF